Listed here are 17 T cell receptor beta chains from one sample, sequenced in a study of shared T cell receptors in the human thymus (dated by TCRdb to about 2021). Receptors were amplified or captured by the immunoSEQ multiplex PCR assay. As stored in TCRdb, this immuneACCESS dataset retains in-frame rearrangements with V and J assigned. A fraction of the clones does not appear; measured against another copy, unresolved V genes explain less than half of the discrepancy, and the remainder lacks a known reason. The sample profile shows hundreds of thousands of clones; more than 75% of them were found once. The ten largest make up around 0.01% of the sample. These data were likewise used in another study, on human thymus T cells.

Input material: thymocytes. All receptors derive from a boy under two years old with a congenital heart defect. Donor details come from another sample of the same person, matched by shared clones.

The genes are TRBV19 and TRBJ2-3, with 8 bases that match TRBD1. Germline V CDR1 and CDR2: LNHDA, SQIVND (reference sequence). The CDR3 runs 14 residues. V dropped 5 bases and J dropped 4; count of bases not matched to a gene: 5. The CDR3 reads CASSLRTGPDTQYF. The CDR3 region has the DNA TGTGCCAGTAGTCTCCGGACAGGGCCAGATACGCAGTATTTT.

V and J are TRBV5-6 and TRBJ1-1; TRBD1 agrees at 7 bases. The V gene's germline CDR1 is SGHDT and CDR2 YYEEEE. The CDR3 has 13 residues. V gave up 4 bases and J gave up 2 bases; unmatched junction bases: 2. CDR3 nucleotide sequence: TGTGCCAGCAGCAGGGACAGTAACACTGAAGCTTTCTTT. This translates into CASSRDSNTEAFF.

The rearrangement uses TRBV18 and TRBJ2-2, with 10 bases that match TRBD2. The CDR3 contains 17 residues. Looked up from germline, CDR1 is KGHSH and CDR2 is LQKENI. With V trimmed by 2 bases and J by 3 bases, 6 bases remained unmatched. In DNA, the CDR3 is TGTGCCAGCTCACCAGGAGCGGGAGGGCCTCACACCGGGGAGCTGTTTTTT. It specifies CASSPGAGGPHTGELFF.

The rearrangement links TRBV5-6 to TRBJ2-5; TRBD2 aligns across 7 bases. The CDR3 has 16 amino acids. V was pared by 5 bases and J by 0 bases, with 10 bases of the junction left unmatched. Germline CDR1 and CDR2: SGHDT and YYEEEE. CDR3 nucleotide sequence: TGTGCCAGCAGATCCGGGCCGGGAGGCTACCAAGAGACCCAGTACTTC. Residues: CASRSGPGGYQETQYF.

The CDR3 protein is CASSPRPGRGEKLFF. The CDR3 DNA is TGTGCCAGCAGTCCGCGGCCTGGGAGAGGTGAAAAACTGTTTTTT. The J gene is TRBJ1-4, the V gene TRBV6-1; the D is unclear. V lost 5 bases and J 7 bases, leaving 17 bases between the germline ends. CDR1 and CDR2 from the germline V gene are MNHNS and SASEGT. This CDR3 is 15 amino acids long.

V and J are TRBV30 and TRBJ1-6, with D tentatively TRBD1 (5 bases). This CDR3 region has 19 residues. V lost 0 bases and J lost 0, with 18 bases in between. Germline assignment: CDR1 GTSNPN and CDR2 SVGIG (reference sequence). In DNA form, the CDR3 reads TGTGCCTGGAGTGTTAAGGGGTCGGCAGCCAGCTCCTATAATTCACCCCTCCACTTT. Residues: CAWSVKGSAASSYNSPLHF.

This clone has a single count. The CDR3 protein is CASSLLLAGATPWGTQYF. CDR3 DNA sequence: TGTGCCAGCAGTTTACTCCTAGCGGGAGCTACCCCATGGGGGACCCAGTACTTC. The genes are TRBV27 and TRBJ2-5; TRBD2 aligns across 10 bases. V was pared by 2 bases and J by 7 bases, with 16 bases of the junction left unmatched. CDR3 length: 18 residues. CDR1 is MNHEY, CDR2 SMNVEV, per germline (reference sequence).

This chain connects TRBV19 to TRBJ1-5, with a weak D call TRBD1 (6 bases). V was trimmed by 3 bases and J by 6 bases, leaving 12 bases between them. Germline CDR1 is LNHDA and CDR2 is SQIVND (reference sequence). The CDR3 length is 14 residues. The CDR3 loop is CASSIQGRVQPQHF. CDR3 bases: TGTGCCAGTAGTATTCAGGGGAGGGTTCAGCCCCAGCATTTT.

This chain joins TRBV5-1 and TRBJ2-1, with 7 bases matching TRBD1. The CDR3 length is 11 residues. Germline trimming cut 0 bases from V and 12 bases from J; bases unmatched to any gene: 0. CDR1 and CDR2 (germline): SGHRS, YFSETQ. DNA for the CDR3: TGCGCCAGCAGCTTGGGGACAGGGCAGTTCTTC. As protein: CASSLGTGQFF.

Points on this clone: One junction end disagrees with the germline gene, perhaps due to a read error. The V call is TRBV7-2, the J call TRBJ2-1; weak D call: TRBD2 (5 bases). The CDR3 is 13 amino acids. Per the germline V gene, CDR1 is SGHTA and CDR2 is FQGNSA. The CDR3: CASSLAVSSLGVF. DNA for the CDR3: TGTGCCAGCAGCTTAGCAGTGAGCTCCCTCGGGGTCTTC.

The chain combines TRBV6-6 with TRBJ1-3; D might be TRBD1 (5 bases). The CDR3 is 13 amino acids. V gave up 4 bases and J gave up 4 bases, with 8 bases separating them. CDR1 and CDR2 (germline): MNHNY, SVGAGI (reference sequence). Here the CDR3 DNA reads TGTGCCAGCAGTTCCCGACAGGGAAACACCATATATTTT. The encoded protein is CASSSRQGNTIYF.

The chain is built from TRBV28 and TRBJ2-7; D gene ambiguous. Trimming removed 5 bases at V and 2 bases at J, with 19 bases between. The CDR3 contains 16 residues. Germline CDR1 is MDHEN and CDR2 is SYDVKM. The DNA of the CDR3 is TGTGCCAGCAGTCCCCCCCGGCCGGAGAATACCTACGAGCAGTACTTC. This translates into CASSPPRPENTYEQYF.

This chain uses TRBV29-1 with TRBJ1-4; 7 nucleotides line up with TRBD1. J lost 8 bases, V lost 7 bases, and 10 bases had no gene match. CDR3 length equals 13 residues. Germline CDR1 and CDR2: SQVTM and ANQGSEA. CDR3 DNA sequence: TGCAGCGCCCAGACAGGGAGGAGGGAAAAACTGTTTTTT. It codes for CSAQTGRREKLFF.

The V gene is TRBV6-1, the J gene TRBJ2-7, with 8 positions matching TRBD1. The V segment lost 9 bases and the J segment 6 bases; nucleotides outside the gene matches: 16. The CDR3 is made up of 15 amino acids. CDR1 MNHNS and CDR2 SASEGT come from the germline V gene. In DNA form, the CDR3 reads TGTGCCAGTCCTCCCGCAGGGGGCCTCGCCGGCGAGCAGTACTTC. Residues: CASPPAGGLAGEQYF.

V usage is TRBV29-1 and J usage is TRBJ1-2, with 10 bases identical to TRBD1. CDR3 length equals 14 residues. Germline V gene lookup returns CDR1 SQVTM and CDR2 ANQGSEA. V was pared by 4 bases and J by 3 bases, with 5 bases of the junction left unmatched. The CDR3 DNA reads TGCAGCGTTGCGACAGGGGGCTTTGACTATGGCTACACCTTC. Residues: CSVATGGFDYGYTF. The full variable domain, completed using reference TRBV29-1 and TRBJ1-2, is SAVISQKPSRDICQRGTSLTIQCQVDSQVTMMFWYRQQPGQSLTLIATANQGSEATYESGFVIDKFPISRPNLTFSTLTVSNMSPEDSSIYLCSVATGGFDYGYTFGSGTRLTVV.

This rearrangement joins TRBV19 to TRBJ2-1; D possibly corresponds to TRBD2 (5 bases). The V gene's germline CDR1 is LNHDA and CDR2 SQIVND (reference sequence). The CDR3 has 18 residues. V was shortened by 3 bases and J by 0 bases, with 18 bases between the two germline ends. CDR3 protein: CASSMRVAENYSYNEQFF. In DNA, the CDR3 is TGTGCCAGTAGTATGAGGGTCGCAGAAAACTACTCCTACAATGAGCAGTTCTTC.

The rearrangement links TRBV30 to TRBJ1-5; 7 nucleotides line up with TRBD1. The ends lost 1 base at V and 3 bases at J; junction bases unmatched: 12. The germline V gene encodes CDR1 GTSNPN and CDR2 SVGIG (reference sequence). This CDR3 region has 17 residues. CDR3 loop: CAWSGQGEGVNNQPQHF. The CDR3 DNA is TGTGCCTGGAGTGGACAGGGCGAAGGGGTGAACAATCAGCCCCAGCATTTT.